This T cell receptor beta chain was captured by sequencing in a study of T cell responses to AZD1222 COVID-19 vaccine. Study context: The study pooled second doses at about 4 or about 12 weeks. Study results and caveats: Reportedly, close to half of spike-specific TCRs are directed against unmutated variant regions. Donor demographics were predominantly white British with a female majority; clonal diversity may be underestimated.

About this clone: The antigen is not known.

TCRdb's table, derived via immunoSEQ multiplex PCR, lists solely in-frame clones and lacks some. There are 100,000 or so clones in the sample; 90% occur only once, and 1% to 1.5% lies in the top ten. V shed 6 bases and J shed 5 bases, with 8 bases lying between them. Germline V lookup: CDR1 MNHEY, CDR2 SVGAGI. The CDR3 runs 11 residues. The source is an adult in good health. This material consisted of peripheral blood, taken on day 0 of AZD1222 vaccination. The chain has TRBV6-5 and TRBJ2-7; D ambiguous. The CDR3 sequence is CASSPEDEQYF. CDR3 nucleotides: TGTGCCAGCAGCCCGGAAGACGAGCAGTACTTC.